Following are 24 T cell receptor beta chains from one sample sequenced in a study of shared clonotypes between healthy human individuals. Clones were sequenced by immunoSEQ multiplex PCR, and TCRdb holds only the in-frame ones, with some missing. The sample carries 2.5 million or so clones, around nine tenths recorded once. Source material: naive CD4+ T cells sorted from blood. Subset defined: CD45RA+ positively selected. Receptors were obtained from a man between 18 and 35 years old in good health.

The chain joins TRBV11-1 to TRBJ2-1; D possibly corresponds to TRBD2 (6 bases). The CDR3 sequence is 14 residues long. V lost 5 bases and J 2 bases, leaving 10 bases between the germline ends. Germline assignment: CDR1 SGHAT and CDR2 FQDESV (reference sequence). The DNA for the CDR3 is TGTGCCAGCAGCGTTAGCGGACCCTACAATGAGCAGTTCTTC. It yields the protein CASSVSGPYNEQFF. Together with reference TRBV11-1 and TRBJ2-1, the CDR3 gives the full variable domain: EAEVAQSPRYKITEKSQAVAFWCDPISGHATLYWYRQILGQGPELLVQFQDESVVDDSQLPKDRFSAERLKGVDSTLKIQPAELGDSAMYLCASSVSGPYNEQFFGPGTRLTVL.

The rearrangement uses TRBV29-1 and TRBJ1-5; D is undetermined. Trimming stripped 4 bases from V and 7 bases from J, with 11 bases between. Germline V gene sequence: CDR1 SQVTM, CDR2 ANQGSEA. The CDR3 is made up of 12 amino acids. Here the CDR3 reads CSVGRNGQPQHF. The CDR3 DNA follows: TGCAGCGTTGGCAGGAATGGGCAGCCCCAGCATTTT.

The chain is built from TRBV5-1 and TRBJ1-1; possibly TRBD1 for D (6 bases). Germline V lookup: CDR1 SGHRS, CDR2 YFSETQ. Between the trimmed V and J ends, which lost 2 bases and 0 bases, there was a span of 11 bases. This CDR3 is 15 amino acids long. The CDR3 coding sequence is TGCGCCAGCAGCTTACCGGGACATATGAACACTGAAGCTTTCTTT. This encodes CASSLPGHMNTEAFF.

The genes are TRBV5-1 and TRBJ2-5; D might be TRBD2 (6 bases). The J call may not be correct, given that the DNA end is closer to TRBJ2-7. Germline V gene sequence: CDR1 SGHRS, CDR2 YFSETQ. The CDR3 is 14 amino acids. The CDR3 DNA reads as TGCGCCAGCAGTGGTAATAGCGGAACCTACGAGCAGTACTTC. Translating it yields CASSGNSGTYEQYF.

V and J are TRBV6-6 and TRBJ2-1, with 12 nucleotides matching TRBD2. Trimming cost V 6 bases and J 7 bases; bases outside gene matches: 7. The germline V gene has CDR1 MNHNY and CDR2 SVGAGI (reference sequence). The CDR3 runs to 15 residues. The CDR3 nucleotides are TGTGCCAGCAGCCGACTAGCGGGAGCTTCAAATGAGCAGTTCTTC. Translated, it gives CASSRLAGASNEQFF.

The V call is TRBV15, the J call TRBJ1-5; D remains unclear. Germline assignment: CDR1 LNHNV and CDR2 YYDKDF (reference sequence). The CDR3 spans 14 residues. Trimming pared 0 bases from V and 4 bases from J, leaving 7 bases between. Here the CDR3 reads CATSRESLNQPQHF. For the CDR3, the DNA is TGTGCCACCAGCAGAGAAAGCCTAAATCAGCCCCAGCATTTT.

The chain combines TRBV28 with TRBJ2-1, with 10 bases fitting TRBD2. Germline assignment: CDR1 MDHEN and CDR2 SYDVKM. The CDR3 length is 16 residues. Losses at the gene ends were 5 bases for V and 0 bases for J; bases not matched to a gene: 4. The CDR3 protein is CASSTAGGSSYNEQFF. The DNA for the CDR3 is TGTGCCAGCAGTACAGCGGGAGGGAGCTCCTACAATGAGCAGTTCTTC.

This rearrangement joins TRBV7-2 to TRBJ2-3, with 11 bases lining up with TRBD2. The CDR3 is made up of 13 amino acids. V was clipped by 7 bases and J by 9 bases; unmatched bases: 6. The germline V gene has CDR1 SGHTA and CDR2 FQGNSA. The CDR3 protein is CASTGASGRTQYF. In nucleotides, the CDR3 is TGTGCCAGCACCGGGGCTAGCGGGAGGACGCAGTATTTT.

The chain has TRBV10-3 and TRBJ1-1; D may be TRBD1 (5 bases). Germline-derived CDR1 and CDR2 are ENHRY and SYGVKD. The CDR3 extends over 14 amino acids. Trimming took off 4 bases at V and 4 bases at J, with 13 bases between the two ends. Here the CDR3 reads CAISATVPGTEAFF. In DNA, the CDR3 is TGTGCCATCAGTGCGACAGTGCCGGGCACTGAAGCTTTCTTT.

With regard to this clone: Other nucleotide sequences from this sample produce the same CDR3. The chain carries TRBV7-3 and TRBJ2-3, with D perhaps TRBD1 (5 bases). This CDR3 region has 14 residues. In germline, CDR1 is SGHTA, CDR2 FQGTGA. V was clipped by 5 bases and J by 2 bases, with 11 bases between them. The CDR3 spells CASSPGISTDTQYF. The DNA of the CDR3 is TGTGCCAGCAGCCCAGGGATCTCCACAGATACGCAGTATTTT.

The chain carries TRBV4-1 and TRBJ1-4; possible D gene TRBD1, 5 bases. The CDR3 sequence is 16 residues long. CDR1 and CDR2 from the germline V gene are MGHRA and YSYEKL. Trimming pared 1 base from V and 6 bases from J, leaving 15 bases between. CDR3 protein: CASSQGDGRGHEKLFF. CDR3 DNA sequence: TGCGCCAGCAGCCAAGGGGACGGGAGGGGACATGAAAAACTGTTTTTT.

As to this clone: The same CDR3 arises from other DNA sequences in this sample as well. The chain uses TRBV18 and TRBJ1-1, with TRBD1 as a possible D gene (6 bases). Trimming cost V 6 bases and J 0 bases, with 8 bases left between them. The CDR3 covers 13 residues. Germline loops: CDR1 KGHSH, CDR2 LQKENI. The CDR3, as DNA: TGTGCCAGCTCCCAGGGGCTGAACACTGAAGCTTTCTTT. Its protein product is CASSQGLNTEAFF.

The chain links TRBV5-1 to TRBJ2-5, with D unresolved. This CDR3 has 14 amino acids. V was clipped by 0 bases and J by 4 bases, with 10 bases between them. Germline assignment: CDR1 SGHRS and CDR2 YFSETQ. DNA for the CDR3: TGCGCCAGCAGCTTGGGAGCTTCACGAGAGACCCAGTACTTC. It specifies CASSLGASRETQYF.

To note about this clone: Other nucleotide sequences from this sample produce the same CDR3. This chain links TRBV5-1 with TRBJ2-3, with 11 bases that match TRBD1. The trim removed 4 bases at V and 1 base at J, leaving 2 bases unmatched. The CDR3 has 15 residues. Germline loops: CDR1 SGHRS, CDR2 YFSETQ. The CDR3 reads CASSGQGAGTDTQYF. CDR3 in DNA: TGCGCCAGCAGCGGACAGGGGGCAGGCACAGATACGCAGTATTTT.

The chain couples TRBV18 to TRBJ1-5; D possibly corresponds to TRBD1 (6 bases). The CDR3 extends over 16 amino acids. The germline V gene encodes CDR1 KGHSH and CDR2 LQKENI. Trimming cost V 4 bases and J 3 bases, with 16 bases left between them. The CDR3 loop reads CASSQTLGQNNQPQHF. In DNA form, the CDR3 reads TGTGCCAGCTCACAGACCCTTGGACAGAACAATCAGCCCCAGCATTTT.

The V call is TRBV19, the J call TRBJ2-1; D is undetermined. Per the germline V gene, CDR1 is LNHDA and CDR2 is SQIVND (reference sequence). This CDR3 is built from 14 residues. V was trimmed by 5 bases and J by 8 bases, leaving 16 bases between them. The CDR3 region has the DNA TGTGCCAGTAGTCCGGCCTGGTTAGACGATGAGCAGTTCTTC. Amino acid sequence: CASSPAWLDDEQFF.

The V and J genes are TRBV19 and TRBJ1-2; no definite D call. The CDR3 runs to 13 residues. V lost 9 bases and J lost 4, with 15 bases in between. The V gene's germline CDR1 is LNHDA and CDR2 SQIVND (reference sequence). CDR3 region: CASGDRNLYGYTF. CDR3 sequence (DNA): TGTGCCAGCGGCGACCGGAACCTCTATGGCTACACCTTC.

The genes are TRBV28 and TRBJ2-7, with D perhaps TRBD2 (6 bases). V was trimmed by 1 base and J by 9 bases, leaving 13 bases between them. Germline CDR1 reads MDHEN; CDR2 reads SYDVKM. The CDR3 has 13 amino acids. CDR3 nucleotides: TGTGCCAGCAGTTTATCGGAGGGGCTAGGGCAGTACTTC. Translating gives CASSLSEGLGQYF.

The CDR3 loop is CASSFTPGQGKQYF. The CDR3 DNA is TGTGCCAGCAGCTTCACGCCGGGACAGGGGAAGCAGTACTTC. The chain employs TRBV7-9 and TRBJ2-7; 10 nucleotides match TRBD1. The CDR3 totals 14 residues. Germline CDR1 and CDR2: SEHNR and FQNEAQ (reference sequence). Trimming at V came to 3 bases and at J to 8 bases, leaving 7 bases not matched to a gene.

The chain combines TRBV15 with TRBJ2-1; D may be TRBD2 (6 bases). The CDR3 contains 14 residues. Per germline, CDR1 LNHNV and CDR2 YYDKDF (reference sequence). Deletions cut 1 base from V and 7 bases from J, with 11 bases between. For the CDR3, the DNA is TGTGCCACCAGCAGAGGCGGGGAAAGGAATGAGCAGTTCTTC. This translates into CATSRGGERNEQFF.

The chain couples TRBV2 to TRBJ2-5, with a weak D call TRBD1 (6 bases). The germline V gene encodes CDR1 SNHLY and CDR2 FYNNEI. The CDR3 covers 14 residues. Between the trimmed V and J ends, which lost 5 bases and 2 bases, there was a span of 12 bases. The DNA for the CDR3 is TGTGCCAGCAGTCCGTACAGGGTGCAAGAGACCCAGTACTTC. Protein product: CASSPYRVQETQYF.

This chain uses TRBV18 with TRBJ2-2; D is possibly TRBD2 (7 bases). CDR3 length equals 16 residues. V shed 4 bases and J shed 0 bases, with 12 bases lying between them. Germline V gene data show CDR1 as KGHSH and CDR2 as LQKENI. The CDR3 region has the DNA TGTGCCAGCTCACGAAACGGGGGGCCGAACACCGGGGAGCTGTTTTTT. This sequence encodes CASSRNGGPNTGELFF.

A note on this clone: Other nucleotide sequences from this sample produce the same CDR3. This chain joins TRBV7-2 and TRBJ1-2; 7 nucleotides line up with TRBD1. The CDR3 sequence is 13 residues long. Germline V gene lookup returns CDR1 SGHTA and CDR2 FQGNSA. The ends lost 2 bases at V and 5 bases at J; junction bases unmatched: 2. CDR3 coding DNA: TGTGCCAGCAGCTTACAGGGGGGGTATGGCTACACCTTC. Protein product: CASSLQGGYGYTF.

This chain's CDR3 is CASSKVSGLAGGDEQFF. The DNA of the CDR3 is TGTGCCAGCAGCAAAGTATCAGGACTAGCGGGAGGAGATGAGCAGTTCTTC. The chain links TRBV21-1 to TRBJ2-1; the table's D call of TRBD2 was not tested on the DNA. TRBV21-1 is marked as a pseudogene. The CDR3 extends over 17 amino acids.